Presented here are 31 T cell receptor beta chains from one specimen sequenced in a study of blood T cell repertoires in COVID-19 (dated by TCRdb to the early 2020s). Preparation of the library involved the immunoSEQ multiplex PCR assay. The immuneACCESS repertoire file appears here via TCRdb, limited to in-frame rearrangements. These files lack a portion of the clones; in checked studies, under half of the deficit traces to unresolved V genes, and the cause of the others is not known. The sample table records about 250,000 clones; roughly 86% of these occur just once. The ten largest account for under 2% of the sample. The source material was peripheral blood. Receptors were obtained from a woman in her sixties who had recovered from COVID-19.

A single count supports this clone. The rearrangement links TRBV9 to TRBJ2-4, with 8 nucleotides matching TRBD1. The V gene's germline CDR1 is SGDLS and CDR2 YYNGEE. The CDR3 runs to 17 residues. Unmatched junction bases numbered 10, after V lost 3 bases and J lost 2 bases. The CDR3 sequence: CASSGEQGVGTKNIQYF. The CDR3 coding sequence is TGTGCCAGCAGCGGGGAACAGGGGGTTGGGACCAAAAACATTCAGTACTTC.

The chain employs TRBV2 and TRBJ1-2; D possibly corresponds to TRBD1 (6 bases). Germline V gene sequence: CDR1 SNHLY, CDR2 FYNNEI. The V end was cut by 7 bases, the J end by 4 bases, with 13 bases between. The CDR3 contains 13 residues. The CDR3 nucleotides read TGTGCCAGCACCCTACAGGGTTTCTATGGCTACACCTTC. Its translation is CASTLQGFYGYTF.

The CDR3 DNA follows: TGTGCCAGCAGCTCTACAGGGGCGCGGGCTATAGACGAGCAGTACTTC. This codes for CASSSTGARAIDEQYF. This chain uses TRBV7-8 with TRBJ2-7; 7 positions match TRBD1. The CDR3 loop spans 16 amino acids. Trimming removed 4 bases from V and 5 bases from J; junction bases left unmatched: 14. Germline lookup yields CDR1 SGHVS and CDR2 FQNEAQ.

This sequence joins TRBV29-1 and TRBJ2-5; D is possibly TRBD2 (6 bases). Trimming left V 0 bases short and J 5 bases short, with 22 bases between. The CDR3 contains 17 residues. Germline V CDR1 and CDR2: SQVTM, ANQGSEA. In DNA form, the CDR3 reads TGCAGCGTTGAAGATACGGGTTCTAGCGTAATGATTGAGACCCAGTACTTC. Amino acid sequence: CSVEDTGSSVMIETQYF.

The V and J genes are TRBV15 and TRBJ1-2; possible D gene TRBD1, 5 bases. V was cut by 0 bases and J by 8 bases, with 13 bases left in between. Germline loops: CDR1 LNHNV, CDR2 YYDKDF (reference sequence). The CDR3 sequence is 14 residues long. The CDR3 DNA sequence: TGTGCCACCAGCAGAGACGGAACGACAGTGGGCTACACCTTC. Protein: CATSRDGTTVGYTF. Full variable domain (rest looked up from reference TRBV15 and TRBJ1-2): DAMVIQNPRYQVTQFGKPVTLSCSQTLNHNVMYWYQQKSSQAPKLLFHYYDKDFNNEADTPDNFQSRRPNTSFCFLDIRSPGLGDTAMYLCATSRDGTTVGYTFGSGTRLTVV.

The chain uses TRBV11-2 and TRBJ1-6; D not certain. V lost 3 bases and J lost 9, with 18 bases in between. CDR1 is SGHAT, CDR2 FQNNGV, per germline. This CDR3 region has 16 residues. CDR3 region: CASSFLNYQGTSPLHF. Written as DNA, the CDR3 is TGTGCCAGCAGCTTCTTGAACTACCAAGGTACTTCACCCCTCCACTTT.

This clone was counted a few times. This chain uses TRBV27 with TRBJ2-5, with 12 bases that match TRBD2. The ends lost 4 bases at V and 10 bases at J; junction bases unmatched: 19. This CDR3 spans 18 amino acids. Germline V lookup: CDR1 MNHEY, CDR2 SMNVEV (reference sequence). In nucleotides, the CDR3 is TGTGCCAGCAGTTCGCACGCAGACCCGACTAGCGGGGGTCGGATCCAGTACTTC. Amino acids: CASSSHADPTSGGRIQYF.

The chain recombines TRBV28 with TRBJ1-1, with 7 bases identical to TRBD1. The CDR3 runs 14 residues. Germline CDR1 MDHEN, CDR2 SYDVKM. V lost 6 bases and J lost 5; bases outside the gene matches: 9. The CDR3 protein is CASRETGVRTEAFF. The DNA for the CDR3 is TGTGCCAGCAGGGAAACAGGGGTGAGGACTGAAGCTTTCTTT.

The J gene is TRBJ2-5, the V gene TRBV6-1, with D perhaps matching TRBD1 (6 bases). V shed 3 bases and J shed 0 bases, with 11 bases lying between them. This CDR3 has 15 residues. The germline V gene encodes CDR1 MNHNS and CDR2 SASEGT. The CDR3 reads CASSDGTSYQETQYF. In nucleotides, the CDR3 is TGTGCCAGCAGTGACGGGACATCGTACCAAGAGACCCAGTACTTC.

This rearrangement joins TRBV4-2 to TRBJ1-3; TRBD1 matches 8 bases. This CDR3 region has 15 residues. CDR1 LGHNA and CDR2 YNFKEQ come from the germline V gene. V lost 3 bases to trimming and J lost 3 bases; unmatched junction nucleotides: 4. This chain's CDR3 is CASSQRQGSGNTIYF. The CDR3 DNA is TGTGCCAGCAGCCAGAGACAGGGGAGTGGAAACACCATATATTTT.

The rearrangement joins TRBV29-1 to TRBJ2-5; 7 bases agree with TRBD2. This CDR3 spans 14 amino acids. V shed 7 bases and J 1 base; nucleotides not matched to a gene: 9. Germline V CDR1 and CDR2: SQVTM, ANQGSEA. CDR3 amino acids: CSALPPGGQETQYF. CDR3 bases: TGCAGCGCGCTCCCTCCGGGGGGCCAAGAGACCCAGTACTTC.

This clone was recorded only once. This chain connects TRBV6-5 to TRBJ2-1; D possibly corresponds to TRBD1 (5 bases). In germline, CDR1 is MNHEY, CDR2 SVGAGI. Trimming stripped 2 bases from V and 7 bases from J, with 12 bases between. This CDR3 is built from 14 residues. CDR3 sequence (DNA): TGTGCCAGCAGTTACAAGGAAAGGGGTAATGAGCAGTTCTTC. Protein product: CASSYKERGNEQFF.

The rearrangement links TRBV25-1 to TRBJ2-2, with 8 bases aligning to TRBD2. The junction had 7 bases not matched to a gene; V was cut back by 3 bases and J by 7 bases. CDR1 MGHDK and CDR2 SYGVNS come from the germline V gene. The CDR3 covers 15 residues. CDR3 sequence: CASSEPAGDGGELFF. In nucleotides, the CDR3 is TGTGCCAGCAGTGAGCCAGCGGGGGACGGCGGGGAGCTGTTTTTT.

This clone was recorded once. V is TRBV2 and J is TRBJ2-1, with no clear D. Trimming pared 8 bases from V and 0 bases from J, leaving 11 bases between. The CDR3 sequence is 14 residues long. CDR1 is SNHLY, CDR2 FYNNEI, per germline. DNA for the CDR3: TGTGCCAGCGGAACAGCCAGCTCCTACAATGAGCAGTTCTTC. This codes for CASGTASSYNEQFF.

J is TRBJ2-5 and V is TRBV29-1; 12 positions match TRBD2. V dropped 3 bases and J dropped 7; count of bases not matched to a gene: 9. CDR1 and CDR2 from the germline V gene are SQVTM and ANQGSEA. This CDR3 contains 15 residues. The CDR3 sequence: CSVDTSGGMQGTQYF. In nucleotides, the CDR3 is TGCAGCGTTGACACTAGCGGGGGGATGCAGGGGACCCAGTACTTC.

This clone was seen once. The V gene is TRBV6-5, the J gene TRBJ1-5, with D uncertain. The germline V and J ends were trimmed by 6 bases and 7 bases, with 16 bases remaining between them. The germline gives CDR1 MNHEY, CDR2 SVGAGI. The length of the CDR3 is 14 residues. The CDR3 here is CASSNRRERQPQHF. The CDR3, as DNA: TGTGCCAGCAGCAATAGGAGGGAACGGCAGCCCCAGCATTTT.

The chain couples TRBV6-5 to TRBJ1-2; TRBD1 matches at 7 bases. Trimming took 2 bases from V and 2 from J; bases not matched to a gene: 2. This CDR3 contains 14 residues. CDR1 and CDR2 from the germline V gene are MNHEY and SVGAGI. The CDR3 DNA reads TGTGCCAGCAGTTACATACAGGGGAACTATGGCTACACCTTC. The encoded protein is CASSYIQGNYGYTF.

CDR3 DNA sequence: TGTGCCAGCAGCCTAAACAGGGGAAATCAGCCCCAGCATTTT. Amino acid sequence: CASSLNRGNQPQHF. The V call is TRBV11-2, the J call TRBJ1-5, with 7 bases identical to TRBD1. CDR3 length equals 14 residues. With V trimmed by 5 bases and J by 4 bases, 5 bases remained unmatched. Germline CDR1 is SGHAT and CDR2 is FQNNGV.

This clone was counted once. Other DNA sequences of this sample code for an identical CDR3. The chain couples TRBV5-1 to TRBJ1-2, with a possible D match to TRBD1 (5 bases). Trimming stripped 0 bases from V and 5 bases from J, with 14 bases between. In germline, CDR1 is SGHRS, CDR2 YFSETQ. The CDR3 consists of 15 residues. CDR3 sequence: CASSLAGQGGYGYTF. The CDR3 region has the DNA TGCGCCAGCAGCTTGGCGGGCCAGGGAGGGTATGGCTACACCTTC.

V gene TRBV7-9 combines with J gene TRBJ2-7, with 8 bases matching TRBD1. Germline trimming cut 5 bases from V and 4 bases from J; bases unmatched to any gene: 7. The CDR3 covers 14 residues. Germline V gene lookup returns CDR1 SEHNR and CDR2 FQNEAQ (reference sequence). The CDR3, as DNA: TGTGCCAGCAGCCCCCGGACAGGGAATTACGAGCAGTACTTC. The encoded protein is CASSPRTGNYEQYF.

This clone was found a few times. This chain uses TRBV27 with TRBJ1-4, with unresolved D. Trimming pared 0 bases from V and 3 bases from J, leaving 8 bases between. CDR1 MNHEY and CDR2 SMNVEV come from the germline V gene (reference sequence). The CDR3 has 15 amino acids. The CDR3 loop is CASSLSRTANEKLFF. CDR3 DNA sequence: TGTGCCAGCAGTTTATCGAGAACAGCTAATGAAAAACTGTTTTTT.

This clone appeared once. V usage is TRBV9 and J usage is TRBJ2-5, with D maybe TRBD1 (6 bases). Germline CDR1 SGDLS, CDR2 YYNGEE. The CDR3 has 14 amino acids. The V gene lost 0 bases and the J gene lost 9 bases, with 15 bases spanning the gap. The CDR3 protein is CASSVEGQGMPQYF. CDR3 coding DNA: TGTGCCAGCAGCGTAGAGGGACAAGGTATGCCCCAGTACTTC.

This clone has a single count. The V and J genes are TRBV18 and TRBJ1-5; D is perhaps TRBD1 (5 bases). In germline, CDR1 is KGHSH, CDR2 LQKENI. The CDR3 loop spans 14 amino acids. Trimming stripped 2 bases from V and 6 bases from J, with 11 bases between. CDR3 DNA sequence: TGTGCCAGCTCACCATGGGAGGGGTCTCAGCCCCAGCATTTT. Its translation: CASSPWEGSQPQHF.

The rearrangement links TRBV7-3 to TRBJ1-5, with 9 nucleotides matching TRBD1. CDR3 length: 15 amino acids. V lost 5 bases, J lost 4 bases, and 6 bases stayed unmatched. CDR1 and CDR2 from the germline V gene are SGHTA and FQGTGA. As DNA, the CDR3 is TGTGCCAGCAGCCCGGGGGACAGGGAAAATCAGCCCCAGCATTTT. Protein product: CASSPGDRENQPQHF.

V usage is TRBV9 and J usage is TRBJ1-6, with 10 nucleotides matching TRBD1. Trimming at V came to 4 bases and at J to 6 bases, leaving 4 bases not matched to a gene. The CDR3 length is 15 residues. Looked up from germline, CDR1 is SGDLS and CDR2 is YYNGEE. The CDR3 loop reads CASSPRDRGNSPLHF. CDR3 coding DNA: TGTGCCAGCAGCCCCCGGGACAGGGGTAATTCACCCCTCCACTTT.

The J gene is TRBJ2-3, the V gene TRBV3-1 (or the pseudogene TRBV3-2), with TRBD2 matching over 11 bases. Germline values: CDR1 LGHDT, CDR2 YNNKEL (reference sequence). The CDR3 length is 18 residues. After removal of 1 base from V and 6 bases from J, the junction contained 12 bases not matched to a gene. CDR3 DNA sequence: TGTGCCAGCAGCCAAGCCTCTAGCGGGGGGCCACATTCGGATACGCAGTATTTT. Its translation: CASSQASSGGPHSDTQYF.

This chain joins TRBV28 and TRBJ1-1; possible D gene TRBD1, 5 bases. CDR1 MDHEN and CDR2 SYDVKM come from the germline V gene. With 5 bases removed from V and 7 bases from J, the gap between germline ends came to 8 bases. CDR3 size: 11 residues. As DNA, the CDR3 is TGTGCCAGCAGTGCCGACAGTGAAGCTTTCTTT. Translation: CASSADSEAFF.

The rearrangement links TRBV5-4 to TRBJ1-6; D is undetermined. CDR3 length: 14 amino acids. The V end was cut by 6 bases, the J end by 5 bases, with 12 bases between. From germline, CDR1 is SGHNT and CDR2 YYREEE (reference sequence). The CDR3: CASTPAGNNSPLHF. The CDR3 coding sequence is TGTGCCAGCACCCCAGCGGGGAATAATTCACCCCTCCACTTT.

The rearrangement links TRBV6-5 to TRBJ1-5; D remains ambiguous. Trimming pared 6 bases from V and 5 bases from J, leaving 5 bases between. Germline loops: CDR1 MNHEY, CDR2 SVGAGI. The CDR3 consists of 11 residues. CDR3 amino acids: CASRGDQPQHF. The CDR3 region has the DNA TGTGCCAGCAGAGGAGATCAGCCCCAGCATTTT.

This chain links TRBV29-1 with TRBJ2-2, with 10 positions matching TRBD2. This CDR3 is 15 amino acids long. In germline, CDR1 is SQVTM, CDR2 ANQGSEA. Losses at the gene ends were 1 base for V and 8 bases for J; bases not matched to a gene: 7. The CDR3 spells CSVEGTSGSIGELFF. The CDR3 DNA reads TGCAGCGTTGAAGGGACTAGCGGCTCGATTGGGGAGCTGTTTTTT.

The gene calls are TRBV2 and TRBJ2-6; TRBD1 matches at 9 bases. CDR1 and CDR2 from the germline V gene are SNHLY and FYNNEI. There are 16 residues in the CDR3. Unmatched junction bases numbered 7, after V lost 9 bases and J lost 1 base. CDR3 sequence: CASIRDRVSGANVLTF. CDR3 nucleotide sequence: TGTGCCAGTATCCGGGACAGGGTGTCTGGGGCCAACGTCCTGACTTTC. The full variable domain, rest sourced from reference TRBV2 and TRBJ2-6, is EPEVTQTPSHQVTQMGQEVILRCVPISNHLYFYWYRQILGQKVEFLVSFYNNEISEKSEIFDDQFSVERPDGSNFTLKIRSTKLEDSAMYFCASIRDRVSGANVLTFGAGSRLTVL.